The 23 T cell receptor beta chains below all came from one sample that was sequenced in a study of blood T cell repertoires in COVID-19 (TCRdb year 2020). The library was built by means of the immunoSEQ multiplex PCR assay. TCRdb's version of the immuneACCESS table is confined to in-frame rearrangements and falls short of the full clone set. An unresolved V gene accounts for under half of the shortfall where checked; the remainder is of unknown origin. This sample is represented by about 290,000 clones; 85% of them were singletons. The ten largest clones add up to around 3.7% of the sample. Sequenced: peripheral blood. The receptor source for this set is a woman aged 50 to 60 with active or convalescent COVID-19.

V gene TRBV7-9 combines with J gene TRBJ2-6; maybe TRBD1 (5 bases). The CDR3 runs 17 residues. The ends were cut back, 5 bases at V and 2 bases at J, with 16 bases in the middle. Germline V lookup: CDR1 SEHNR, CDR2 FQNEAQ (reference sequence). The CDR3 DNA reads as TGTGCCAGCAGCCCGTCCAGGGTGAAGACTGGGGCCAACGTCCTGACTTTC. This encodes CASSPSRVKTGANVLTF.

As DNA, the CDR3 is TGTGCCATCAATTCCGGGACAGGGCCTATCTATGGCTACACCTTC. It translates to CAINSGTGPIYGYTF. This chain links TRBV10-3 with TRBJ1-2; 9 bases map to TRBD1. J gave up 4 bases and V 7 bases, and 10 bases lay outside the gene matches. The CDR3 is 15 amino acids. Germline CDR1 is ENHRY and CDR2 is SYGVKD.

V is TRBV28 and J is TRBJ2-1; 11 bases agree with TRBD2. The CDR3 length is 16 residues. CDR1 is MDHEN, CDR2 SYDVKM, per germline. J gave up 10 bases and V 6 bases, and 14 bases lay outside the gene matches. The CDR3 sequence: CASRSAKRLAGREQFF. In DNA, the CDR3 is TGTGCCAGCAGATCGGCAAAGCGACTAGCGGGAAGGGAGCAGTTCTTC.

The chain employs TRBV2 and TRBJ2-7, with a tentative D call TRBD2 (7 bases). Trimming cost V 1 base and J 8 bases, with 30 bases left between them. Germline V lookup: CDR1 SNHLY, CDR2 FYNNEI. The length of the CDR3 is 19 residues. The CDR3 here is CASSEGGAPASGPPFKQYF. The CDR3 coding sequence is TGTGCCAGCAGTGAAGGGGGGGCCCCGGCTAGCGGACCTCCTTTTAAGCAGTACTTC.

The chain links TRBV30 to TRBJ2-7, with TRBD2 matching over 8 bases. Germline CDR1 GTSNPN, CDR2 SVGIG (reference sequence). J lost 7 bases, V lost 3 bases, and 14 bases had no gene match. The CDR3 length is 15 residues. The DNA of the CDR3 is TGTGCCTGGAGCGTAGTGGGTAGCGGGATGCGAGAGCAGTACTTC. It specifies CAWSVVGSGMREQYF.

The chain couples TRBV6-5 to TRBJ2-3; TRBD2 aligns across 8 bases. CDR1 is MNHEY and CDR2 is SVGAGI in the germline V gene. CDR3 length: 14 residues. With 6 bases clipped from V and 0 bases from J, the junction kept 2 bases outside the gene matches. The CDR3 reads CASSLAGSTDTQYF. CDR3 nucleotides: TGTGCCAGCAGCTTAGCGGGGAGCACAGATACGCAGTATTTT.

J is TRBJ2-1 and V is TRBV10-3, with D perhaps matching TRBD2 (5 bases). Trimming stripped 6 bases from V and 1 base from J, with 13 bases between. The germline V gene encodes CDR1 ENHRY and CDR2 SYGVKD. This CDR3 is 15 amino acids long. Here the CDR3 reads CAIRALTSSYNEQFF. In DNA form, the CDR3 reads TGTGCCATCAGGGCTCTTACTAGTTCCTACAATGAGCAGTTCTTC.

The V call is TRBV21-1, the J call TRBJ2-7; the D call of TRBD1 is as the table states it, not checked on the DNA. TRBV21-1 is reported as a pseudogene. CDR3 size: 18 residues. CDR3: CASSTLFHPTDQWYEQYF. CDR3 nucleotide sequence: TGTGCCAGCAGCACACTATTCCATCCGACAGACCAATGGTACGAGCAGTACTTC.

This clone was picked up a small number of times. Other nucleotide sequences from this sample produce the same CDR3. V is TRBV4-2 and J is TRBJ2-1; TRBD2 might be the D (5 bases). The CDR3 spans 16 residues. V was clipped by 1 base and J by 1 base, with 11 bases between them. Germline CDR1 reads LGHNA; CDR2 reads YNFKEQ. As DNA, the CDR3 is TGTGCCAGCAGCCAAGGGGCTGGACTTTCCTACAATGAGCAGTTCTTC. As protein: CASSQGAGLSYNEQFF.

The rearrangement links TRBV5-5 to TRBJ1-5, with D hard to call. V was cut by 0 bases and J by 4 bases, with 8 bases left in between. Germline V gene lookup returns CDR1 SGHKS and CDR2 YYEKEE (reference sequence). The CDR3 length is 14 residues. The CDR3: CASSLDPVNQPQHF. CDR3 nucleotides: TGTGCCAGCAGCTTGGATCCGGTAAATCAGCCCCAGCATTTT.

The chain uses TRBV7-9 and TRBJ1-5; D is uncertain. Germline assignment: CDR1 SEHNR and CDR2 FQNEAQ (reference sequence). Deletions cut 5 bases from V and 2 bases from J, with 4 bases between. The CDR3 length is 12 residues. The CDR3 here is CASSQGNQPQHF. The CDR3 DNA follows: TGTGCCAGCAGCCAGGGCAATCAGCCCCAGCATTTT.

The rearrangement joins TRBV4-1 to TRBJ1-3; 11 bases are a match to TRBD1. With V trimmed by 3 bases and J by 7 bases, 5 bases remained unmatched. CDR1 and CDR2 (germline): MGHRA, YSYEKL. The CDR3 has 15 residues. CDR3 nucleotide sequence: TGCGCCAGCAGCCATGGACAGGGGGCTCGGAACACCATATATTTT. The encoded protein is CASSHGQGARNTIYF.

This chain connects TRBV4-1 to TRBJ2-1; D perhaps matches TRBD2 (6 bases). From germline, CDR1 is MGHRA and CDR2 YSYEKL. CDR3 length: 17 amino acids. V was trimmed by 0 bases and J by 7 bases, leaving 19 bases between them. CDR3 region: CASSQDPPGTYWNEQFF. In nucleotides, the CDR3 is TGCGCCAGCAGCCAAGACCCTCCCGGGACTTACTGGAATGAGCAGTTCTTC.

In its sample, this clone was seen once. CDR3: CASSDRGDYGYTF. In DNA form, the CDR3 reads TGTGCCAGCTCGGACAGGGGGGACTATGGCTACACCTTC. The chain is built from TRBV18 and TRBJ1-2, with 10 bases fitting TRBD1. In germline, CDR1 is KGHSH, CDR2 LQKENI. Trimming removed 6 bases from V and 3 bases from J; junction bases left unmatched: 1. The length of the CDR3 is 13 residues. Supplemented by reference TRBV18 and TRBJ1-2, the full variable domain reads NAGVMQNPRHLVRRRGQEARLRCSPMKGHSHVYWYRQLPEEGLKFMVYLQKENIIDESGMPKERFSAEFPKEGPSILRIQQVVRGDSAAYFCASSDRGDYGYTFGSGTRLTVV.

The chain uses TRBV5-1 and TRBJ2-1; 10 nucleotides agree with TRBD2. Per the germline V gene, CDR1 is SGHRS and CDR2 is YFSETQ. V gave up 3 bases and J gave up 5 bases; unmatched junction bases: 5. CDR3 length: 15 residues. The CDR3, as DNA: TGCGCCAGCAGCTCGGGACTAGCGACAGACAATGAGCAGTTCTTC. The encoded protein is CASSSGLATDNEQFF.

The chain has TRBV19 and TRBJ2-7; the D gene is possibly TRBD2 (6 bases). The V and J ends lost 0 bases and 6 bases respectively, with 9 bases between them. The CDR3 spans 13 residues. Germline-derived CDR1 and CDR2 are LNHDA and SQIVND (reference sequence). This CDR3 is CASSIEGGVEQYF. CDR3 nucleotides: TGTGCCAGTAGTATAGAAGGCGGGGTCGAGCAGTACTTC. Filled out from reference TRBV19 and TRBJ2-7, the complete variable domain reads DGGITQSPKYLFRKEGQNVTLSCEQNLNHDAMYWYRQDPGQGLRLIYYSQIVNDFQKGDIAEGYSVSREKKESFPLTVTSAQKNPTAFYLCASSIEGGVEQYFGPGTRLTVT.

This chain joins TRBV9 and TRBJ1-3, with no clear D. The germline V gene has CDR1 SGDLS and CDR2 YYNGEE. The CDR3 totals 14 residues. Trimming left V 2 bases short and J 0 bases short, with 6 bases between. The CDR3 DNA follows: TGTGCCAGCAGCGTGCTAGGCTCTGGAAACACCATATATTTT. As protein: CASSVLGSGNTIYF.

The CDR3 region has the DNA TGTGCCACCAAGGCGGACTCCTACAATGAGCAGTTCTTC. Translation: CATKADSYNEQFF. This rearrangement joins TRBV24-1 to TRBJ2-1; no firm D call. Germline V gene data show CDR1 as KGHDR and CDR2 as SFDVKD. V was cut by 8 bases and J by 0 bases, with 7 bases left in between. The CDR3 runs to 13 residues.

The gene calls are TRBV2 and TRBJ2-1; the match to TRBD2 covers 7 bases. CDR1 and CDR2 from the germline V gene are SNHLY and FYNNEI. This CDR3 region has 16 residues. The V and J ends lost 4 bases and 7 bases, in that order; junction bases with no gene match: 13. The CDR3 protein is CASSGRESPEGNEQFF. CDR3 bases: TGTGCCAGCAGTGGGCGGGAGTCCCCCGAAGGGAATGAGCAGTTCTTC.

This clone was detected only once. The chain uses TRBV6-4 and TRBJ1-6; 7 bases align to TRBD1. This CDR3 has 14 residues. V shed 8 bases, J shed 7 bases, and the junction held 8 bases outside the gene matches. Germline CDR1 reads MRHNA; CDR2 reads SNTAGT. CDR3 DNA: TGTGCCAGCTCGAGAGACAGGGTAAATTCACCCCTCCACTTT. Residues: CASSRDRVNSPLHF.

CDR3 residues: CASSAMGLDVNEQYF. CDR3 in DNA: TGTGCCAGCAGTGCGATGGGACTCGACGTCAACGAGCAGTACTTC. The chain links TRBV2 to TRBJ2-7, with D possibly matching TRBD2 (6 bases). In germline, CDR1 is SNHLY, CDR2 FYNNEI. The germline V and J ends were trimmed by 4 bases and 5 bases, with 18 bases remaining between them. The CDR3 is 15 residues long.

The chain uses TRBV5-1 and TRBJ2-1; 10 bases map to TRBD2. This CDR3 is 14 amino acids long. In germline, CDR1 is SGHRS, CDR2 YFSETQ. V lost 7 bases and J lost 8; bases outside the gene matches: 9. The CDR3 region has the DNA TGCGCCAGCGGGGATCCTAGCGGGAGTTATGAGCAGTTCTTC. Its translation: CASGDPSGSYEQFF.

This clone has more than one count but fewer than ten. The CDR3: CASSSREGADTQYF. For the CDR3, the DNA is TGTGCCAGCAGCTCCCGGGAGGGCGCAGATACGCAGTATTTT. This sequence joins TRBV7-9 and TRBJ2-3; 8 bases map to TRBD2. CDR3 size: 14 residues. V shed 4 bases, J shed 4 bases, and the junction held 4 bases outside the gene matches. CDR1 SEHNR and CDR2 FQNEAQ come from the germline V gene (reference sequence).